This T cell receptor (beta chain) was documented in a study of sequential checkpoint blockade in melanoma (dated by TCRdb to about 2019). As for the study more broadly: Patients were assigned by 1:1 randomization to either first-line nivolumab followed by ipilimumab (arm A) or ipilimumab followed by nivolumab (arm B). Maintenance nivolumab came after both trial sequences. TCRbeta immunosequencing was performed on DNA from roughly 90 pretreatment melanoma tumor samples. Matched tumor biopsies were taken from 20 or so patients before treatment and at week 13, after single-agent nivolumab (arm A) or ipilimumab (arm B). The same lesion was the source of approximately 86% of the matched pre- and post-treatment tumor biopsy pairs. Results the study describes overall, beyond this receptor: The response-prediction model combining TCR metrics and mutation burden needs validation in larger, independent patient cohorts. Patients whose tumor T-cell fraction and clonality increased by week 13 were about 30 times more likely to achieve clinical benefit. Small sample sizes and reduced statistical power limited the within-arm analyses of tumor T-cell fraction. Tumor T-cell fraction and clonality correlated with PD-L1 staining and CD8+ T-cell counts but not with mutational load. In the nivolumab-first arm (arm A), an association was found between pretreatment tumor TIL clonality and response (P = .04).

The intended sense of this specimen's treatment or condition label: randomized to nivolumab then ipilimumab (arm A) or the reverse (arm B). Prior DNA-damaging chemotherapy had not been received by any trial patient. CheckMate 064, a randomized, open-label phase II trial of sequential checkpoint blockade, was the source of the samples, all of which came from patients with melanoma. Genomic DNA from formalin-fixed paraffin-embedded (FFPE) tissue samples served as the input for tumor TCR sequencing. CDR1 SGHRS and CDR2 YFSETQ were looked up in the germline V gene. Germline trimming amounts to 4 bases on V and 6 bases on J, with 8 as the count of junction bases outside the gene matches. The CDR3, cysteine through phenylalanine, is 16 amino acids long. Just the 48-base CDR3 DNA is kept, in frame starting at base 1. The immunoSEQ Assay was used to immunosequence TCRbeta CDR3 regions from genomic DNA. Before high-throughput sequencing, genomic DNA was amplified using bias-controlled multiplex PCR. Under the source paper's analysis protocol: To quantify the absolute abundance of each unique TCRbeta CDR3 region, the sequences were collapsed and filtered. Clonality, defined as 1 minus Pielou's evenness, was calculated using only productive rearrangements. Tumor T-cell fraction was computed by normalizing TCRbeta template counts to usable DNA, estimated from several housekeeping genes. Clones with significantly greater frequencies in on-treatment versus baseline samples were identified using a previously published method. The table comes from immuneACCESS by way of TCRdb, which keeps in-frame sequences with V and J called. Part of the clones is missing from these tables; in studies checked, under half for an unresolved V gene and the rest for unknown reasons. V and J calls and clone size are copied from that table; D and trimming were computed from the DNA. The sample table contains roughly 20,000 clones; only one count was recorded for about 27% of them. Over 5% of the sample lies in the top ten.

This clone was seen a few times. Its target antigen remains unknown. No per-base quality is available; no much larger clone lies one base away. The sequencing used tumor tissue (inferred from file names), collected from a patient given nivolumab and ipilimumab in sequence. This receptor was obtained from a human donor with melanoma. The chain joins TRBV5-1 to TRBJ2-2, with TRBD2 matching 11 junction bases. The CDR3 reads CASSLLTSGIPGELFF. The nucleotide sequence is given as TGCGCCAGCAGCCTACTGACTAGCGGGATTCCCGGGGAGCTGTTTTTT.